The 8 T cell receptor beta chains given below trace back to one sample, sequenced in a study of blood T cell repertoires in COVID-19 (dated by TCRdb to the early 2020s). The receptor library was made with the immunoSEQ multiplex PCR assay. TCRdb provides this immuneACCESS table in a form limited to in-frame rearrangements. Some clones are lacking; in checked studies, under half of them reflect an unresolved V gene, and why the rest are absent is not known. In all, the sample holds approximately 290,000 clones, and over 75% of those were seen once. The ten largest clones take up around 1.1% of the sample. The sequenced sample was PBMCs or T cells enriched from blood (not recorded which). The source of these receptors is a woman aged 25 to 39 who had recovered from COVID-19.

The chain combines TRBV7-9 with TRBJ1-4; D remains ambiguous. From germline, CDR1 is SEHNR and CDR2 FQNEAQ (reference sequence). The CDR3 is made up of 15 amino acids. V lost 1 base to trimming and J lost 1 base, with 7 bases between them. CDR3 sequence: CASSLGYGTNEKLFF. CDR3 sequence (DNA): TGTGCCAGCAGCTTAGGGTACGGAACTAATGAAAAACTGTTTTTT. Variable domain in full (rest from reference TRBV7-9 and TRBJ1-4): DTGVSQNPRHKITKRGQNVTFRCDPISEHNRLYWYRQTLGQGPEFLTYFQNEAQLEKSRLLSDRFSAERPKGSFSTLEIQRTEQGDSAMYLCASSLGYGTNEKLFFGSGTQLSVL.

This clone has just a few counts. The rearrangement links TRBV7-3 to TRBJ1-1, with 8 positions matching TRBD1. V lost 2 bases and J lost 4; bases outside the gene matches: 9. The germline CDR1 and CDR2 sequences are SGHTA and FQGTGA. This CDR3 has 16 residues. For the CDR3, the DNA is TGTGCCAGCAGCTTACTACCCGGACAGGGAAGCACTGAAGCTTTCTTT. This codes for CASSLLPGQGSTEAFF.

The chain uses TRBV19 and TRBJ1-2, with 11 bases that match TRBD1. This CDR3 spans 15 amino acids. V trimming: 7 bases; J trimming: 4 bases; junction bases outside the gene matches: 8. CDR1 and CDR2 (germline): LNHDA, SQIVND (reference sequence). The CDR3 DNA sequence: TGTGCCAGTACGGACAGGGGGCGTGCGGGCTATGGCTACACCTTC. Translated, it gives CASTDRGRAGYGYTF. The complete variable domain, with remaining parts taken from reference TRBV19 and TRBJ1-2, reads DGGITQSPKYLFRKEGQNVTLSCEQNLNHDAMYWYRQDPGQGLRLIYYSQIVNDFQKGDIAEGYSVSREKKESFPLTVTSAQKNPTAFYLCASTDRGRAGYGYTFGSGTRLTVV.

The CDR3 loop is CASRDRVVTEAFF. The CDR3 DNA reads TGTGCCAGCCGGGACAGGGTAGTCACTGAAGCTTTCTTT. This rearrangement joins TRBV19 to TRBJ1-1, with TRBD1 matching over 9 bases. Germline V CDR1 and CDR2: LNHDA, SQIVND (reference sequence). The CDR3 is made up of 13 amino acids. V lost 9 bases to trimming and J lost 4 bases; unmatched junction nucleotides: 6.

In its sample, this clone was seen once. V is TRBV27 and J is TRBJ1-2; D is unclear. V was pared by 4 bases and J by 2 bases, with 11 bases between. The germline gives CDR1 MNHEY, CDR2 SMNVEV (reference sequence). The CDR3 runs to 14 residues. CDR3: CASSSETENYGYTF. The CDR3, as DNA: TGTGCCAGCAGTTCAGAGACGGAGAACTATGGCTACACCTTC.

The J gene is TRBJ2-5, the V gene TRBV27, with TRBD2 matching 12 bases. The V and J ends lost 4 bases and 5 bases, in that order; junction bases with no gene match: 5. This CDR3 has 15 residues. The germline V gene has CDR1 MNHEY and CDR2 SMNVEV (reference sequence). This CDR3 reads CASSSALAGGETQYF. The CDR3 nucleotides are TGTGCCAGCAGTTCCGCCCTAGCGGGAGGGGAGACCCAGTACTTC.

This clone was seen only a few times. The chain uses TRBV28 and TRBJ1-5, with D uncertain. V gave up 5 bases and J gave up 0 bases, with 5 bases separating them. The CDR3 is 13 residues long. CDR1 MDHEN and CDR2 SYDVKM come from the germline V gene. CDR3 in DNA: TGTGCCAGCAGTCAGGATAGCAATCAGCCCCAGCATTTT. Its protein product is CASSQDSNQPQHF.

The chain is built from TRBV6-5 and TRBJ2-7; a weak D match, TRBD1 (6 bases). CDR3 length equals 14 residues. Per the germline V gene, CDR1 is MNHEY and CDR2 is SVGAGI. V lost 6 bases to trimming and J lost 1 base, with 13 bases between them. Written as DNA, the CDR3 is TGTGCCAGCAGCTGGACAGCCTCGTCCTACGAGCAGTACTTC. This codes for CASSWTASSYEQYF.